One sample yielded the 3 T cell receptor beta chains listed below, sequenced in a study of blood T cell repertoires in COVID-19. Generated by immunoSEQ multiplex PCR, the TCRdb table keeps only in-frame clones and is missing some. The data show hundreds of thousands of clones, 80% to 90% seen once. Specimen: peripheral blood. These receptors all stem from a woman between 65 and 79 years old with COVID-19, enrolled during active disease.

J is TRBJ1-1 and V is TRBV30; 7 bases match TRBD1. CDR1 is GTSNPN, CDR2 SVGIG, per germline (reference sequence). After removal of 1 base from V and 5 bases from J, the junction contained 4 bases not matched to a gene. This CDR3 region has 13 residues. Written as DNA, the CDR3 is TGTGCCTGGAGTGACAGGGGTCTAACTGAAGCTTTCTTT. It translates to CAWSDRGLTEAFF.

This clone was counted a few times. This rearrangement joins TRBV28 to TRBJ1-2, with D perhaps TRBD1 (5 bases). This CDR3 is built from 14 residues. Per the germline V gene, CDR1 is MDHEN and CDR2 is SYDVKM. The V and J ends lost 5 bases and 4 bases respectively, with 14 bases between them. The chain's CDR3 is CASSAATEFYGYTF. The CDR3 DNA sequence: TGTGCCAGCAGTGCCGCGACAGAGTTCTATGGCTACACCTTC.

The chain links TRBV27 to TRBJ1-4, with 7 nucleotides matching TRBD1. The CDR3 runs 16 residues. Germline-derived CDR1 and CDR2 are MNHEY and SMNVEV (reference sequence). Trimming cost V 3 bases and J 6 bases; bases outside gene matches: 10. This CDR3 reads CASSLTGKIWYEKLFF. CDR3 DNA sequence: TGTGCCAGCAGTTTGACAGGGAAGATATGGTATGAAAAACTGTTTTTT.